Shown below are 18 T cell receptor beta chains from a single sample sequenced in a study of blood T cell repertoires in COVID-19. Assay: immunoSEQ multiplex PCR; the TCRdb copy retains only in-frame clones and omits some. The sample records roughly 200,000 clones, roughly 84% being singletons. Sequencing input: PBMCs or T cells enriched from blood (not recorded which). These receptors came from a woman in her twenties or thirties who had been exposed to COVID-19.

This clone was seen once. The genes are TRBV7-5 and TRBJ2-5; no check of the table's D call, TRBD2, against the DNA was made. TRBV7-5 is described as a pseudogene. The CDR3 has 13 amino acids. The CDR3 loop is CARSLAYQETQYF. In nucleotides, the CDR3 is TGTGCCAGAAGCTTAGCGTACCAAGAGACCCAGTACTTC.

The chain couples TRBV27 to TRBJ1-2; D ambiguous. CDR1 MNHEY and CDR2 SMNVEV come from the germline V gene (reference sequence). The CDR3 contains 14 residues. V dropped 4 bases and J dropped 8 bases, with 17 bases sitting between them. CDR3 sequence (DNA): TGTGCCAGCAGTTCGAGCGGACTCTCGGGGGGCTACACCTTC. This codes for CASSSSGLSGGYTF.

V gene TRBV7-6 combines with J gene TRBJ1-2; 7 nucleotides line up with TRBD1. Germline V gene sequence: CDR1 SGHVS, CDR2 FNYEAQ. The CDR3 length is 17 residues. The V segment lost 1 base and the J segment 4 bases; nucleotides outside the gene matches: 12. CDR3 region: CASSLGGGTELIYGYTF. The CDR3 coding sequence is TGTGCCAGCAGCTTAGGAGGGGGGACAGAGCTGATCTATGGCTACACCTTC.

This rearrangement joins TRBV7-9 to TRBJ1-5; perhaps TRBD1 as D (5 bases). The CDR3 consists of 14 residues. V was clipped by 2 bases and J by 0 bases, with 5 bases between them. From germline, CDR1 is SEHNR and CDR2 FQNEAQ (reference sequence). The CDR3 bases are TGTGCCAGCAGCTTACAGGGTAGCAATCAGCCCCAGCATTTT. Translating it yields CASSLQGSNQPQHF.

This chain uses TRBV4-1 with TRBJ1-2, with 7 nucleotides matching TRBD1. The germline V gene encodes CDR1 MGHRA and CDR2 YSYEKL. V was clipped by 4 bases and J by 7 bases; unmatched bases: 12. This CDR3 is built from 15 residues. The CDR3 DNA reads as TGCGCCAGCAGCCCAAGGGACAGCAATAGGGGTGGCTACACCTTC. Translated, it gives CASSPRDSNRGGYTF.

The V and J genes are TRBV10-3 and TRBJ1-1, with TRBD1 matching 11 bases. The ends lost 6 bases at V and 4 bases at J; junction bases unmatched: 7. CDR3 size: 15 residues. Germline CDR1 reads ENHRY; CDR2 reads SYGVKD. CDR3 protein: CAIRGTGGLGTEAFF. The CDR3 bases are TGTGCCATCAGGGGGACAGGGGGACTGGGCACTGAAGCTTTCTTT.

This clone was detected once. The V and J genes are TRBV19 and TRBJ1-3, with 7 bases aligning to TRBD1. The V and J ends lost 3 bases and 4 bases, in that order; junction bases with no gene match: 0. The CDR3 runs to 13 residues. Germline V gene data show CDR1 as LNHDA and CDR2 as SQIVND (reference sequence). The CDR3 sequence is CASSMTGGNTIYF. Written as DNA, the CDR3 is TGTGCCAGTAGTATGACAGGGGGAAACACCATATATTTT.

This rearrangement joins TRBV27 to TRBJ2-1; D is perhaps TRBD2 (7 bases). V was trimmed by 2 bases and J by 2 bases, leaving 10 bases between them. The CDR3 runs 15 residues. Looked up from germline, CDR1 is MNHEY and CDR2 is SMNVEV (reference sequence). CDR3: CASSLGGGPYNEQFF. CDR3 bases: TGTGCCAGCAGTTTAGGCGGGGGCCCCTACAATGAGCAGTTCTTC.

The CDR3 DNA reads as TGTGCCAGCAGCTTAGGGGAGTACACCGGGGAGCTGTTTTTT. Translated: CASSLGEYTGELFF. This chain links TRBV11-2 with TRBJ2-2; a weak D match, TRBD2 (5 bases). Germline V CDR1 and CDR2: SGHAT, FQNNGV. Trimming took off 1 base at V and 3 bases at J, with 6 bases between the two ends. The CDR3 sequence is 14 residues long.

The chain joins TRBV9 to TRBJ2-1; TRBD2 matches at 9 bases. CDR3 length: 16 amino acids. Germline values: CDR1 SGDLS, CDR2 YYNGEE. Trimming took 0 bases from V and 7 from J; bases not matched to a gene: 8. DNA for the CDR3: TGTGCCAGCAGCGTAGGAGGTAGCGGGGGAAGGAATGAGCAGTTCTTC. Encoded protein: CASSVGGSGGRNEQFF. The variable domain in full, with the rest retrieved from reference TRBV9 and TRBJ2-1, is DSGVTQTPKHLITATGQRVTLRCSPRSGDLSVYWYQQSLDQGLQFLIQYYNGEERAKGNILERFSAQQFPDLHSELNLSSLELGDSALYFCASSVGGSGGRNEQFFGPGTRLTVL.

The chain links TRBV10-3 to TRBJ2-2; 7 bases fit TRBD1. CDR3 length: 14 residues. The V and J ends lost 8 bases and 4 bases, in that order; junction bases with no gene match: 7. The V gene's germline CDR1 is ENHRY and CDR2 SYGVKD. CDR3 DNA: TGTGCCATCGACAGGGAACGAGGCACCGGGGAGCTGTTTTTT. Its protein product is CAIDRERGTGELFF.

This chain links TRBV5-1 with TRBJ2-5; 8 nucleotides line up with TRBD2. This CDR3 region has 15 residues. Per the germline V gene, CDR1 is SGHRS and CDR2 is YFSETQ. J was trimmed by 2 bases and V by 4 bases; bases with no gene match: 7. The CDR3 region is CASSPSGGGQETQYF. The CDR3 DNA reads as TGCGCCAGCAGCCCTTCGGGCGGGGGGCAAGAGACCCAGTACTTC.

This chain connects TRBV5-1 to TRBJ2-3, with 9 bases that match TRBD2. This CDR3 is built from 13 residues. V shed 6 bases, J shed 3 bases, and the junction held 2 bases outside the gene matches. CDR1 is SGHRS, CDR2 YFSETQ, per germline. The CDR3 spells CASTRGGTDTQYF. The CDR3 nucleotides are TGCGCCAGCACGCGGGGGGGAACAGATACGCAGTATTTT.

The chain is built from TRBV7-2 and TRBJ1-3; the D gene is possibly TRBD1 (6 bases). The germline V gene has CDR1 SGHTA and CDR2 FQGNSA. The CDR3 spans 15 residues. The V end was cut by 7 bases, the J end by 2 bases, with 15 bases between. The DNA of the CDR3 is TGTGCCAGCACCCCAGGGGATGCGACTGGAAACACCATATATTTT. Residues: CASTPGDATGNTIYF.

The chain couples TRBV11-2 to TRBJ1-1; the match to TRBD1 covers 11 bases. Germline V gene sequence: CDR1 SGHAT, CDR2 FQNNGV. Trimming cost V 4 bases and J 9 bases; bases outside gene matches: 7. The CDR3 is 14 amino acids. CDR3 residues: CASSWTGGGSKAFF. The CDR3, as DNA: TGTGCCAGCAGCTGGACAGGGGGCGGTTCGAAAGCTTTCTTT.

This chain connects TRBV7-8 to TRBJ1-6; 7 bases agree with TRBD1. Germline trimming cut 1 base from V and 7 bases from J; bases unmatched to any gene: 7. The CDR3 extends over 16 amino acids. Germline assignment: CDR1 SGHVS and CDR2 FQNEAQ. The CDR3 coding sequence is TGTGCCAGCAGCTTAGTACAGGGGTTGGGGAATTCACCCCTCCACTTT. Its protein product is CASSLVQGLGNSPLHF.

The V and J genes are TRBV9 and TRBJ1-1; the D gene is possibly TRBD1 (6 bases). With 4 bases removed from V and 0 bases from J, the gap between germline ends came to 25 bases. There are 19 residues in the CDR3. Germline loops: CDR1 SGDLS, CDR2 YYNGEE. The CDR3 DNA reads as TGTGCCAGCAGCCACATCCTAGGACAGCTCCCAGTTATGAACACTGAAGCTTTCTTT. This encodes CASSHILGQLPVMNTEAFF.

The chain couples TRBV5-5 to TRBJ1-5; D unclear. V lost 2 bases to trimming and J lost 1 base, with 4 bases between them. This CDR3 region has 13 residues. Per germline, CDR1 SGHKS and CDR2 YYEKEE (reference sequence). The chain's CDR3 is CASSFGSNQPQHF. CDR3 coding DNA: TGTGCCAGCAGCTTCGGGAGCAATCAGCCCCAGCATTTT.